Listed here are 17 T cell receptor beta chains from one sample, sequenced in a study of blood T cell repertoires in COVID-19. Method: immunoSEQ multiplex PCR; TCRdb's copy keeps in-frame clones and lacks some. The table shows about 300,000 clones, with approximately 91% occurring only once. The sample was peripheral blood. These receptors all come from a man younger than 35 with active or convalescent COVID-19.

The chain carries TRBV24-1 and TRBJ2-1; no clear D. V was shortened by 2 bases and J by 1 base, with 5 bases between the two germline ends. Germline-derived CDR1 and CDR2 are KGHDR and SFDVKD. The length of the CDR3 is 14 residues. For the CDR3, the DNA is TGTGCCACCAGTGATTCCGGGTCCTACAATGAGCAGTTCTTC. Its protein product is CATSDSGSYNEQFF.

V gene TRBV12-3 or TRBV12-4 combines with J gene TRBJ2-7, with 9 bases that match TRBD1. The CDR3 extends over 13 amino acids. With V trimmed by 4 bases and J by 7 bases, 5 bases remained unmatched. The CDR3: CASSWDRDGEQYF. DNA for the CDR3: TGTGCCAGCAGTTGGGACAGGGATGGAGAGCAGTACTTC.

The rearrangement joins TRBV3-1 (or the pseudogene TRBV3-2) to TRBJ2-3; 7 nucleotides match TRBD1. Germline CDR1 is LGHDT and CDR2 is YNNKEL (reference sequence). This CDR3 has 15 amino acids. V lost 4 bases, J lost 7 bases, and 11 bases stayed unmatched. The chain's CDR3 is CASSPRHRGGNTQYF. CDR3 DNA sequence: TGTGCCAGCAGCCCCCGACACAGGGGTGGGAATACGCAGTATTTT.

This chain uses TRBV7-8 with TRBJ1-1; TRBD1 matches at 9 bases. The junction had 9 bases not matched to a gene; V was cut back by 5 bases and J by 5 bases. The germline V gene has CDR1 SGHVS and CDR2 FQNEAQ. The CDR3 covers 15 residues. CDR3 loop: CASSHKVTGGTEAFF. DNA for the CDR3: TGTGCCAGCAGCCACAAAGTGACAGGGGGGACTGAAGCTTTCTTT.

This clone has a single count. This chain uses TRBV27 with TRBJ1-4; possible D gene TRBD1, 6 bases. V shed 3 bases and J shed 4 bases, with 15 bases lying between them. The CDR3 runs to 16 residues. Germline V gene lookup returns CDR1 MNHEY and CDR2 SMNVEV (reference sequence). The CDR3 sequence is CASSLGGGGFNEKLFF. The CDR3 DNA reads as TGTGCCAGCAGTTTGGGTGGGGGGGGCTTTAATGAAAAACTGTTTTTT.

CDR3 DNA sequence: TGTGCCAGCAACGAAGGGGCCTCCTATAATTCACCCCTCCACTTT. Amino acid sequence: CASNEGASYNSPLHF. J is TRBJ1-6 and V is TRBV6-5, with D maybe TRBD1 (5 bases). CDR1 MNHEY and CDR2 SVGAGI come from the germline V gene. The CDR3 has 15 residues. The germline V and J ends were trimmed by 7 bases and 0 bases, with 10 bases remaining between them.

V and J are TRBV19 and TRBJ1-1; D may be TRBD1 (5 bases). Trimming took off 6 bases at V and 5 bases at J, with 13 bases between the two ends. The CDR3 consists of 13 residues. The germline CDR1 and CDR2 sequences are LNHDA and SQIVND (reference sequence). The CDR3 DNA sequence: TGTGCCAGTAGCATACAAGGGGTTACTGAAGCTTTCTTT. It yields the protein CASSIQGVTEAFF.

The chain couples TRBV11-2 to TRBJ1-4; possible D gene TRBD1, 6 bases. The CDR3 runs to 16 residues. CDR1 and CDR2 (germline): SGHAT, FQNNGV. V was shortened by 4 bases and J by 8 bases, with 20 bases between the two germline ends. The CDR3 DNA reads TGTGCCAGCAGCTCCCTGAAACAGGGATTTGGCGAAAAACTGTTTTTT. It yields the protein CASSSLKQGFGEKLFF.

The chain uses TRBV7-2 and TRBJ2-7; unclear D gene. Deletions cut 3 bases from V and 3 bases from J, with 9 bases between. CDR1 and CDR2 from the germline V gene are SGHTA and FQGNSA. The CDR3 runs 13 residues. CDR3 loop: CASSFERNYEQYF. The CDR3 DNA follows: TGTGCCAGCAGCTTCGAGAGGAACTACGAGCAGTACTTC.

This chain uses TRBV11-2 with TRBJ1-2; 7 bases match TRBD1. Trimming took 5 bases from V and 1 from J; bases not matched to a gene: 4. The germline gives CDR1 SGHAT, CDR2 FQNNGV. This CDR3 has 14 amino acids. This chain's CDR3 is CASSPDRFNYGYTF. In nucleotides, the CDR3 is TGTGCCAGCAGCCCGGACAGGTTTAACTATGGCTACACCTTC.

The chain employs TRBV29-1 and TRBJ2-5, with TRBD1 identical over 9 bases. Germline loops: CDR1 SQVTM, CDR2 ANQGSEA. The CDR3 is 13 amino acids. The junction had 7 bases not matched to a gene; V was cut back by 6 bases and J by 5 bases. The CDR3 region is CSVSGQGVETQYF. Written as DNA, the CDR3 is TGCAGCGTGTCGGGACAGGGTGTGGAGACCCAGTACTTC. The full variable domain, with the rest looked up from reference TRBV29-1 and TRBJ2-5, is SAVISQKPSRDICQRGTSLTIQCQVDSQVTMMFWYRQQPGQSLTLIATANQGSEATYESGFVIDKFPISRPNLTFSTLTVSNMSPEDSSIYLCSVSGQGVETQYFGPGTRLLVL.

This rearrangement joins TRBV19 to TRBJ2-7, with D possibly TRBD1 on 6 matching bases. V lost 5 bases to trimming and J lost 4 bases, with 15 bases between them. The V gene's germline CDR1 is LNHDA and CDR2 SQIVND (reference sequence). The CDR3 covers 14 residues. CDR3: CASSAGTLNYEQYF. CDR3 bases: TGTGCCAGTAGTGCCGGGACACTGAATTACGAGCAGTACTTC.

The chain couples TRBV24-1 to TRBJ2-3; a possible D gene is TRBD1 (5 bases). V was trimmed by 3 bases and J by 2 bases, leaving 11 bases between them. CDR1 and CDR2 from the germline V gene are KGHDR and SFDVKD. This CDR3 is 15 amino acids long. The CDR3 DNA reads TGTGCCACCAGTGATCCAGTAGGGGACACAGATACGCAGTATTTT. It translates to CATSDPVGDTDTQYF.

The gene calls are TRBV6-5 and TRBJ1-5; tentative D call: TRBD1 (5 bases). The CDR3 covers 14 residues. The germline V gene has CDR1 MNHEY and CDR2 SVGAGI. Between the trimmed V and J ends, which lost 2 bases and 7 bases, there was a span of 12 bases. In DNA form, the CDR3 reads TGTGCCAGCAGTTACGCACGGAAGGGGCAGCCCCAGCATTTT. Its translation: CASSYARKGQPQHF.

The chain is built from TRBV5-6 and TRBJ1-4, with unresolved D. The ends were cut back, 1 base at V and 8 bases at J, with 15 bases in the middle. The CDR3 has 15 residues. Germline lookup yields CDR1 SGHDT and CDR2 YYEEEE. CDR3 loop: CASSLMPGGNEKLFF. The CDR3 coding sequence is TGTGCCAGCAGCTTGATGCCGGGAGGGAACGAAAAACTGTTTTTT.

This clone was detected a few times. The gene calls are TRBV4-3 and TRBJ2-1, with TRBD2 matching over 10 bases. Per germline, CDR1 LGHNA and CDR2 YSLEER. The junction had 2 bases not matched to a gene; V was cut back by 3 bases and J by 3 bases. CDR3 size: 15 residues. CDR3 nucleotides: TGCGCCAGCAGCCATCTAGCGGGGGACTACAATGAGCAGTTCTTC. Encoded protein: CASSHLAGDYNEQFF.

The V and J genes are TRBV5-6 and TRBJ1-1; D might be TRBD1 (6 bases). V lost 0 bases and J 4 bases, leaving 10 bases between the germline ends. The CDR3 runs to 14 residues. Germline CDR1 reads SGHDT; CDR2 reads YYEEEE. CDR3 amino acids: CASSLATGSTEAFF. As DNA, the CDR3 is TGTGCCAGCAGCTTGGCCACAGGGAGCACTGAAGCTTTCTTT.